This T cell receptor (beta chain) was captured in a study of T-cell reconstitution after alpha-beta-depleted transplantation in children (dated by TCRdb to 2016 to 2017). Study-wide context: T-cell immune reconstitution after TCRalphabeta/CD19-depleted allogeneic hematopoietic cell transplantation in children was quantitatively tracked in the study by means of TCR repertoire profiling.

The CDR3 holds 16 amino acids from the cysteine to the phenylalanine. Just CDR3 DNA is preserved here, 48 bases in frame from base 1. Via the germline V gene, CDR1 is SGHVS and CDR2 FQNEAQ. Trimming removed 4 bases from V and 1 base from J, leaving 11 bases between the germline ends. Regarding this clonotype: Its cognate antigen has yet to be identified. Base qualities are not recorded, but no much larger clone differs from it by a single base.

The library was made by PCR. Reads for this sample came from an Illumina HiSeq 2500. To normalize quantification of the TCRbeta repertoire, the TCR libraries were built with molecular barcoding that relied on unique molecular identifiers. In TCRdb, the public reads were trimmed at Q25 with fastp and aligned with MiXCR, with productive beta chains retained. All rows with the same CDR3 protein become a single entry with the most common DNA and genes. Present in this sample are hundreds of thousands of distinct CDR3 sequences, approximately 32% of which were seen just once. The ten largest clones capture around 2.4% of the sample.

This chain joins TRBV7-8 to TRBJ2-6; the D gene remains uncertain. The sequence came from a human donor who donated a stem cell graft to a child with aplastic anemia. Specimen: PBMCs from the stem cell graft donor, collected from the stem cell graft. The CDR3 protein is CASSYRHLSGANVLTF. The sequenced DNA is TGTGCCAGCAGCTATCGACACCTTTCTGGGGCCAACGTCCTGACTTTC.